A selection of T cell receptor beta chains follows, all from one sample in a study of follicular helper T cells after annual influenza vaccination. The table came from immunoSEQ multiplex PCR; TCRdb's copy has only in-frame clones and leaves some out. The sample holds more than 8,500 clones, 65% to 85% seen once. Sequencing used CXCR5+ CD38- circulating T follicular helper cells from blood, obtained on the day of influenza vaccination. The receptor source for this set is an adult who received the influenza vaccine. Both conserved end residues are part of each CDR3. The D gene is left open where the match is weak. Size is omitted from some rows. Given values are once, few, many or a class for expanded clones.

D,size,J,V,CDR3,DNA
-,few,TRBJ1-1,TRBV7-9,CASDDTSNTEAFF,TGTGCCAGCGACGACACGTCGAACACTGAAGCTTTCTTT
-,-,TRBJ2-7,TRBV28,CASSLVMVDRRFQYF,TGTGCCAGCAGCCTTGTGATGGTAGACAGGCGTTTTCAGTACTTC
-,-,TRBJ2-5,TRBV21-1,CASSGASGRALETQYF,TGTGCCAGCAGCGGAGCTAGCGGGAGGGCCCTAGAGACCCAGTACTTC
-,-,TRBJ2-3,TRBV7-9,CASSYPSTDTQYF,TGTGCCAGCAGCTACCCTAGCACAGATACGCAGTATTTT
-,-,TRBJ1-1,TRBV7-2,CASSVRRNTEAFF,TGTGCCAGCAGCGTAAGGCGGAACACTGAAGCTTTCTTT
-,-,TRBJ1-5,TRBV28,CASSLNWVGGQPQHF,TGTGCCAGCAGTTTAAATTGGGTGGGTGGTCAGCCCCAGCATTTT
TRBD2,-,TRBJ2-1,TRBV9,CASSVTAGTSYNEQFF,TGTGCCAGCAGCGTAACAGCGGGGACGTCCTACAATGAGCAGTTCTTC
-,-,TRBJ1-1,TRBV10-3,CAISVNINTEAFF,TGTGCCATCAGTGTGAACATTAACACTGAAGCTTTCTTT
TRBD2,-,TRBJ2-1,TRBV11-3,CASSPSGRSHEQFF,TGTGCCAGCAGTCCTAGCGGGAGAAGCCATGAGCAGTTCTTC
-,-,TRBJ1-5,TRBV15,CATSRDPRSNQPQHF,TGTGCCACCAGCAGAGATCCGAGGAGCAATCAGCCCCAGCATTTT
TRBD1,few,TRBJ1-2,TRBV14,CASSREQGEYGYTF,TGTGCCAGCAGCAGAGAACAGGGGGAGTATGGCTACACCTTC
-,-,TRBJ2-7,TRBV27,CASSLSRYAYEQYF,TGTGCCAGCAGTTTATCCAGATATGCCTACGAGCAGTACTTC
TRBD1,once,TRBJ2-2,TRBV18,CASSPGQGPTTGELFF,TGTGCCAGCTCACCAGGACAGGGTCCGACCACCGGGGAGCTGTTTTTT
TRBD1,-,TRBJ1-1,TRBV7-2,CASSAGGPTEAFF,TGTGCCAGCAGCGCAGGGGGGCCTACTGAAGCTTTCTTT
-,-,TRBJ2-1,TRBV27,CASTEKPRGSSYNEQFF,TGTGCCAGCACCGAAAAACCCAGGGGCAGCTCCTACAATGAGCAGTTCTTC
TRBD2,-,TRBJ2-3,TRBV5-4,CASTIGAGASTDTQYF,TGTGCCAGCACCATCGGAGCGGGAGCAAGCACAGATACGCAGTATTTT
-,-,TRBJ2-3,TRBV7-9,CASSLGALGDTQYF,TGTGCCAGCAGCTTGGGGGCCCTAGGGGATACGCAGTATTTT
TRBD2,-,TRBJ2-2,TRBV7-3,CASSPGPREGGELFF,TGTGCCAGCAGCCCGGGACCCCGGGAGGGCGGGGAGCTGTTTTTT
-,-,TRBJ2-1,TRBV7-9,CASSEAGHNEQFF,TGTGCCAGCTCAGAAGCGGGTCACAATGAGCAGTTCTTC
-,few,TRBJ2-7,TRBV11-2,CASSLVGREQYF,TGTGCCAGCAGCTTAGTGGGGCGGGAGCAGTACTTC
-,-,TRBJ2-2,TRBV5-1,CASSPQAVGTGELFF,TGCGCCAGCAGCCCACAGGCGGTGGGCACCGGGGAGCTGTTTTTT
-,-,TRBJ2-1,TRBV18,CASSPRAGKSFF,TGTGCCAGCTCACCACGGGCAGGGAAGTCGTTCTTC
TRBD2,-,TRBJ2-7,TRBV30,CAWTTPLAGGPHEQYF,TGTGCCTGGACTACCCCCCTAGCGGGAGGGCCGCACGAGCAGTACTTC
-,-,TRBJ2-3,TRBV7-3,CASSLTYTDTQYF,TGTGCCAGCAGCTTAACCTACACAGATACGCAGTATTTT
-,-,TRBJ1-1,TRBV27,CASSLDRAGSEAFF,TGTGCCAGCAGTTTAGACCGGGCAGGGAGTGAAGCTTTCTTT
-,-,TRBJ1-3,TRBV29-1,CSARSGVSGNTIYF,TGCAGCGCTCGGTCGGGGGTCTCTGGAAACACCATATATTTT
-,once,TRBJ1-3,TRBV18,CASSPQGTGEKDTIYF,TGTGCCAGCTCACCACAGGGGACGGGCGAAAAGGACACCATATATTTT